This is a list of T cell receptor beta chains from one sample in a study of blood T cell repertoires in COVID-19. TCRdb's table, derived via immunoSEQ multiplex PCR, lists solely in-frame clones and lacks some. The sample has more than 85,000 clones; 89% are singletons. The material sequenced was peripheral blood. The receptors were sampled from a woman in her 70s with acute or convalescent COVID-19. Both conserved end residues are part of each CDR3. D genes are given only for firm matches. Expanded clones are given a class, and other clones once, few, many or no size at all.

size | D | J | V | DNA | CDR3
. | TRBD2 | TRBJ2-1 | TRBV9 | TGTGCCAGCAGCGTAGGGCTAGCGGGGGATGTGAGTTACAATGAGCAGTTCTTC | CASSVGLAGDVSYNEQFF
once | TRBD2 | TRBJ2-3 | TRBV11-3 | TGTGCCAGCAGCCGAGGGACTAGCGGGATCACAGATACGCAGTATTTT | CASSRGTSGITDTQYF
. | . | TRBJ1-3 | TRBV12-1 | TGTGCCAGCAGCTTTAGGCGGGCTGGAAACACCATATATTTT | CASSFRRAGNTIYF
few | . | TRBJ2-1 | TRBV7-9 | TGTGCCAGCAGCTTAGCGCTACGGTCCGCTTTACACAATGAGCAGTTCTTC | CASSLALRSALHNEQFF
. | TRBD2 | TRBJ2-5 | TRBV10-2 | TGCGCCAGCAGTGACGGACTAGCGGGGGGGCAAGAGACCCAGTACTTC | CASSDGLAGGQETQYF
once | TRBD2 | TRBJ2-7 | TRBV7-2 | TGTGCCAGCAGCCCTAGCGGGAGTGGGGGAGGCAACCCTACGAGGCAGTACTTC | CASSPSGSGGGNPTRQYF
. | . | TRBJ1-2 | TRBV6-5 | TGTGCCAGCAGACGAACAGAAGCTAACTATGGCTACACCTTC | CASRRTEANYGYTF
. | TRBD1 | TRBJ1-6 | TRBV2 | TGTGCCAGCAGCGCGGGACAGAAGTTTTCACCCCTCCACTTT | CASSAGQKFSPLHF
. | TRBD1 | TRBJ1-6 | TRBV7-9 | TGTGCCAGCAGTTGGGACAGGGGAGGATCACCCCTCCACTTT | CASSWDRGGSPLHF
few | TRBD1 | TRBJ1-2 | TRBV18 | TGTGCCAGCTCACCGCGGACAGGGGAAAACTATGGCTACACCTTC | CASSPRTGENYGYTF
. | TRBD1 | TRBJ2-1 | TRBV5-4 | TGTGCCAGCAGCTTCGGACAGGGAACGGTACCTGAGCAGTTCTTC | CASSFGQGTVPEQFF
. | . | TRBJ1-5 | TRBV10-3 | TGTGCCATCGGAATGGGGGGGAACAATCAGCCCCAGCATTTT | CAIGMGGNNQPQHF
. | TRBD1 | TRBJ1-5 | TRBV10-2 | TGCGCCAGCGGGGACAGTCGTAATCAGCCCCAGCATTTT | CASGDSRNQPQHF
. | . | TRBJ2-4 | TRBV14 | TGTGCCAGCAGCCAAGATTACACAAAAAACATTCAGTACTTC | CASSQDYTKNIQYF
. | . | TRBJ1-4 | TRBV3-1/TRBV3-2 | TGTGCCAGCAGCCGAGACTTCTCCGGAGGTGAAAAACTGTTTTTT | CASSRDFSGGEKLFF
. | TRBD2 | TRBJ2-7 | TRBV27 | TGTGCCAGCAGTCGGCAACTAGCGGGAGGGAGGTACGAGCAGTACTTC | CASSRQLAGGRYEQYF
. | . | TRBJ1-6 | TRBV3-1/TRBV3-2 | TGTGCCAGCAGCCAAGCCGCGACGGAGAATTCACCCCTCCACTTT | CASSQAATENSPLHF
. | . | TRBJ1-2 | TRBV5-1 | TGCGCCAGCAGCTGGAACAGGGATGGCTACACCTTC | CASSWNRDGYTF
. | TRBD1 | TRBJ2-1 | TRBV5-3 | TGTGCCAGAAGCTTGGCGGGCAGGGGGTACAATGAGCAGTTCTTC | CARSLAGRGYNEQFF
. | TRBD1 | TRBJ2-7 | TRBV5-8 | TGTGCCAGCAGCTTCGGACAGGGTACCTACGAGCAGTACTTC | CASSFGQGTYEQYF
once | . | TRBJ2-1 | TRBV7-8 | TGTGCCAGCAGCCCCGGGACAACTGAGCAGTTCTTC | CASSPGTTEQFF
once | TRBD1 | TRBJ2-1 | TRBV7-2 | TGTGCCAGCAGCTTAGGGGGGACAGGGGGCAATGAGCAGTTCTTC | CASSLGGTGGNEQFF
. | . | TRBJ2-1 | TRBV30 | TGTGCCTGGAGTGTGGGAATCCGGAGGAATGAGCAGTTCTTC | CAWSVGIRRNEQFF
. | TRBD1 | TRBJ2-1 | TRBV5-1 | TGCGCCAGCAGCTTGGGGGACAGGGAGGCCGGCAATGAGCAGTTCTTC | CASSLGDREAGNEQFF
. | . | TRBJ2-3 | TRBV7-9 | TGTGCCAGCAGCACAGGAGGGCCGACAGATACGCAGTATTTT | CASSTGGPTDTQYF
few | TRBD2 | TRBJ2-2 | TRBV15 | TGTGCCACCAGCCGATCCCATGGGACTAGGGCGAACACCGGGGAGCTGTTTTTT | CATSRSHGTRANTGELFF
. | . | TRBJ2-3 | TRBV3-1/TRBV3-2 | TGTGCCAGCAGCCAAGCTTTGACAGATACGCAGTATTTT | CASSQALTDTQYF
. | TRBD2 | TRBJ2-1 | TRBV2 | TGTGCCAGCAGCCTAGCGGGGGTGTTCTTC | CASSLAGVFF
. | . | TRBJ2-1 | TRBV11-2 | TGTGCCAGCAGCTTAGAACCCGGCAATGAGCAGTTCTTC | CASSLEPGNEQFF
. | . | TRBJ1-1 | TRBV18 | TGTGCCAGCTCACCACTCGAGGGCACTGAAGCTTTCTTT | CASSPLEGTEAFF
. | . | TRBJ2-3 | TRBV3-1/TRBV3-2 | TGTGCCAGCAGCCACTACAGCACAGATACGCAGTATTTT | CASSHYSTDTQYF
. | TRBD1 | TRBJ2-3 | TRBV4-1 | TGCGCCAGCAGCTGGAAACAGGGGTTAGGCACAGATACGCAGTATTTT | CASSWKQGLGTDTQYF
few | TRBD1 | TRBJ1-4 | TRBV7-9 | TGTGCCAGCAATCCCTGGACAGGAAAAAATGAAAAACTGTTTTTT | CASNPWTGKNEKLFF
. | . | TRBJ1-4 | TRBV9 | TGTGCCAGCAGCCTAGGTTGGGGGCCTTTGGGAGAAAAACTGTTTTTT | CASSLGWGPLGEKLFF
. | . | TRBJ2-1 | TRBV9 | TGTGCCAGCAGCGTAGCCGGGGGGCTAGGCTACAATGAGCAGTTCTTC | CASSVAGGLGYNEQFF
. | TRBD2 | TRBJ2-3 | TRBV6-5 | TGTGCCAGCACTCGACTAGCGGGAGAAGATACGCAGTATTTT | CASTRLAGEDTQYF
. | . | TRBJ1-2 | TRBV10-2 | TGCGCCAGCAGTGAAATCTTGGTCGGGGGAACTTATGGCTACACCTTC | CASSEILVGGTYGYTF
. | TRBD2 | TRBJ2-5 | TRBV6-5 | TGTGCCACGTCTAGCGGGGGGGCCGGGGAGACCCAGTACTTC | CATSSGGAGETQYF
. | TRBD1 | TRBJ1-1 | TRBV19 | TGTGCCAGTAGACGACAGGGTGGGAGGTCTCGGGTGAACACTGAAGCTTTCTTT | CASRRQGGRSRVNTEAFF
once | TRBD1 | TRBJ1-2 | TRBV2 | TGTGCCAGCAGGGAAGCGACAGGGGGTTTTTATGGCTACACCTTC | CASREATGGFYGYTF
. | . | TRBJ1-4 | TRBV5-4 | TGTGCCAGCAGCTTCCAGCCAGGGAATGAAAAACTGTTTTTT | CASSFQPGNEKLFF
. | TRBD1 | TRBJ2-2 | TRBV11-3 | TGTGCCAGCAGTTCACAGGGGGCCGCGAACACCGGGGAGCTGTTTTTT | CASSSQGAANTGELFF
. | TRBD2 | TRBJ2-2 | TRBV28 | TGTGCCAGCAGACGAAGACTAGCCATGAACACCGGGGAGCTGTTTTTT | CASRRRLAMNTGELFF
. | . | TRBJ1-1 | TRBV30 | TGTGCCTGGAGCCCACACCCCTCCCCTGGCACTGAAGCTTTCTTT | CAWSPHPSPGTEAFF
. | . | TRBJ2-6 | TRBV5-6 | TGTGCCAGCAGCTTGGGAGGAGGGTCGGGGGCCAACGTCCTGACTTTC | CASSLGGGSGANVLTF
. | TRBD1 | TRBJ1-1 | TRBV5-8 | TGTGCCAGCAGCTTGGGGACAGGGGGCAACACTGAAGCTTTCTTT | CASSLGTGGNTEAFF
. | TRBD1 | TRBJ1-2 | TRBV3-1/TRBV3-2 | TGTGCCAGCAGCCAGCTCTCAGGGGGCAGGGTTGGTGGCTACACCTTC | CASSQLSGGRVGGYTF
. | . | TRBJ2-5 | TRBV27 | TGTGCCAGCAGTTTGTCCGGGCAAGAGACCCAGTACTTC | CASSLSGQETQYF
. | TRBD1 | TRBJ1-1 | TRBV2 | TGTGCCAGCGTCGACAGGGGGCCAAGGGACACTGAAGCTTTCTTT | CASVDRGPRDTEAFF
. | . | TRBJ2-2 | TRBV6-5 | TGTGCCAGCCGGACAACGAACACCGGGGAGCTGTTTTTT | CASRTTNTGELFF
few | . | TRBJ1-2 | TRBV28 | TGTGCCAGCAGTTATATCTATGGCTACACCTTC | CASSYIYGYTF
. | . | TRBJ1-1 | TRBV28 | TGTGCCAGCAGTGTACTGGACACTGAAGCTTTCTTT | CASSVLDTEAFF
. | . | TRBJ1-2 | TRBV10-3 | TGTGCCATCAGTGAGACAGCCTCCTTCTATGGCTACACCTTC | CAISETASFYGYTF
. | . | TRBJ1-2 | TRBV28 | TGTGCCAGCAGTTCAGGGGTTTATGGCTACACCTTC | CASSSGVYGYTF
. | . | TRBJ1-1 | TRBV19 | TGTGCCAGCCGGGGACAGAACACTGAAGCTTTCTTT | CASRGQNTEAFF